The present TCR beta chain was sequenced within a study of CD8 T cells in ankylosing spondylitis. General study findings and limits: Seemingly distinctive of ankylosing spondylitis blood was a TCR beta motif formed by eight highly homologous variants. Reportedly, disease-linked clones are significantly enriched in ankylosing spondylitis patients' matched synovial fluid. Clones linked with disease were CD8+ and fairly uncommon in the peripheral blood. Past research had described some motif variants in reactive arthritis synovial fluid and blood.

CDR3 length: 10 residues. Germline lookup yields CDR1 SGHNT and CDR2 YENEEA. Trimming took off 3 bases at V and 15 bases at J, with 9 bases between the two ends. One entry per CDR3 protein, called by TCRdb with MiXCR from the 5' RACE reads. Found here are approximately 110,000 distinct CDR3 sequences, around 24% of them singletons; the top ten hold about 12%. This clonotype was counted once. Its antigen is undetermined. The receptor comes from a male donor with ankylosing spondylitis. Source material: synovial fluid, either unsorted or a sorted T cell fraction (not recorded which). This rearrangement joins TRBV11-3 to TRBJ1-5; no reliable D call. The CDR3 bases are TGTGCCAGCAGCTTGGGCCCTTTGCATTTT. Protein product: CASSLGPLHF.